This T cell receptor beta chain was observed in a study of blood T cell repertoires in COVID-19. The CDR3 is 15 residues long. Trimming cost V 3 bases and J 1 base, with 10 bases left between them. In germline, CDR1 is LNHNV, CDR2 YYDKDF (reference sequence). Libraries were prepared by immunoSEQ multiplex PCR; TCRdb keeps only in-frame clonotypes and omits some of them. The data show some 180,000 clones, with 83% seen just once and around a fifth held by the top ten. The chain links TRBV15 to TRBJ1-5; the D gene is possibly TRBD1 (5 bases). This TCR was sampled from a woman in her seventies who had recovered from COVID-19. Sequencing was done on a sample of peripheral blood. The CDR3 sequence: CATSRAGESNQPQHF. The CDR3 bases are TGTGCCACCAGCAGGGCGGGGGAAAGCAATCAGCCCCAGCATTTT.